This T cell receptor (beta chain) was sequenced for a study of Graves' ophthalmopathy and Graves' hyperthyroidism. Remarks on this clonotype: What it recognizes is unknown.

Where ophthalmopathy was present, donors had moderate-to-severe activity, CAS ≥3, NOSPECS ≥4 and duration under 3 months. Diagnosis was based on clinical symptoms, serum thyroxine, TRAb, thyroid ultrasound and orbital computed tomography. The CDR3 consists of 14 residues. Germline loops: CDR1 SGHRS, CDR2 YFSETQ. The junction had 6 bases not matched to a gene; V was cut back by 5 bases and J by 4 bases. Whole-study results and caveats: Distinction of ophthalmopathy from stable hyperthyroidism by a 13-signature model reached nearly 90% sensitivity and roughly 81% specificity.

Transcripts of RNA were the source for amplifying TCR beta CDR3 regions. HTBI primers were used in a first-round RT-PCR, which preceded a second-round multiplex PCR. Via MiXCR, TCRdb re-called the multiplex PCR reads, giving one row per CDR3 protein. The sample has about 660,000 distinct CDR3 sequences; 35% to 45% are singletons. Sequencing used peripheral blood. This sequence joins TRBV5-1 and TRBJ2-3; 8 bases are a match to TRBD1. This TCR was recovered from an adult man with Graves' ophthalmopathy. The CDR3 DNA sequence: TGCGCCAGCAGGAAGACAGGGGTGGCAGATACGCAGTATTTT. This encodes CASRKTGVADTQYF.